This TCR beta chain was recovered during a study of blood T cell repertoires in COVID-19. Turning to the study itself: Acute-phase and convalescent COVID-19 samples originated in the United States, Italy and Spain. Nucleic acid was either cDNA or gDNA, and it came from T cells, B-cell-depleted T cells, or PBMCs.

Germline lookup yields CDR1 SGHAT and CDR2 FQNNGV. This CDR3 has 13 residues. Trimming shortened V by 5 bases and J by 2 bases, and 9 bases separated the two germline ends. The authors' processing: Researchers report that nucleated cell counts were estimated from reference gene primer amplification. Libraries were prepared by immunoSEQ multiplex PCR; TCRdb keeps only in-frame clonotypes and omits some of them. V and J calls and clone size are copied from that table; D and trimming were computed from the DNA. Of 250,000 to 300,000 clones listed, 80% to 85% are singletons. This rearrangement joins TRBV11-2 to TRBJ1-2, with TRBD1 as a possible D gene (6 bases). Sequencing input: peripheral blood. The TCR comes from a woman in her sixties or seventies with active or convalescent COVID-19. CDR3 DNA sequence: TGTGCCAGCAGCGCCGGACAGAACTATGGCTACACCTTC. Protein sequence: CASSAGQNYGYTF.